This paragraph reports one T cell receptor beta chain. The sample originates from a study of T cells after yellow fever vaccination. Trimming pared 8 bases from V and 7 bases from J, leaving 18 bases between. The CDR3 runs 14 residues. Researchers made TCR cDNA using 5'RACE template switching, and this step added a universal primer site and UMIs. TCRdb redid the calling of the 5' RACE reads with MiXCR, one entry per CDR3 protein. The sample consists of under 600,000 distinct CDR3 sequences, approximately 12% of them appearing once. The sequence derives from a man in his thirties or forties who received the YFV17D yellow fever vaccine. The chain couples TRBV12-3 or TRBV12-4 to TRBJ2-1, with D unresolved. This sample comprised PBMCs, obtained on the day of the yellow fever booster vaccination. CDR3 nucleotide sequence: TGTGCCAGCCGGACGGCCCTAGAGGTGAATGAGCAGTTCTTC. Encoded protein: CASRTALEVNEQFF.